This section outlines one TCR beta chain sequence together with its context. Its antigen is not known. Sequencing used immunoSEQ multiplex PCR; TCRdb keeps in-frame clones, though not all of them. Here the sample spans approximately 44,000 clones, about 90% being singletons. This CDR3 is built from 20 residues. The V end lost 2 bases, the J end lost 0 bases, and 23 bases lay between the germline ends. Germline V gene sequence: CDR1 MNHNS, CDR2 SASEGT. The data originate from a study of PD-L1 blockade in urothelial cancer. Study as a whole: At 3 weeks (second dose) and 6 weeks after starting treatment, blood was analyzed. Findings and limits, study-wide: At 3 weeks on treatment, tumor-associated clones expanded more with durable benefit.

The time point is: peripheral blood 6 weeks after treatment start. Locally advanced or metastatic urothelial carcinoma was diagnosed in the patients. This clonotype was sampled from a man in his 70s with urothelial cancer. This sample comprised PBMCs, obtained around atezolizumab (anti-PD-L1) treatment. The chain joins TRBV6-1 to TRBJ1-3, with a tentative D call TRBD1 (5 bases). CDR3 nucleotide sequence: TGTGCCAGCAGTGAAAGCGCGGGGGGAACAGCCGCTCTCTCTGGAAACACCATATATTTT. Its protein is CASSESAGGTAALSGNTIYF.